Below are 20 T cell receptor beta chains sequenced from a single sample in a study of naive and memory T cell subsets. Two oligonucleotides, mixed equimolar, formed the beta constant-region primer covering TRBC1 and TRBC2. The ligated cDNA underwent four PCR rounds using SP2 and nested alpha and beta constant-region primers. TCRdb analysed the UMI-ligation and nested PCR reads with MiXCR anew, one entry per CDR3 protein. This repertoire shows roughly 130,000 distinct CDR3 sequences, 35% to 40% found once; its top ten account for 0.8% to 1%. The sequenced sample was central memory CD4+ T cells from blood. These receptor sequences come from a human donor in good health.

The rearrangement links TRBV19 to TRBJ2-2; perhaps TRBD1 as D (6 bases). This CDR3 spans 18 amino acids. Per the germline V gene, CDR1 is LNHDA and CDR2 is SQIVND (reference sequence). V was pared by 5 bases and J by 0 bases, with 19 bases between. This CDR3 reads CASSEGHPVRANTGELFF. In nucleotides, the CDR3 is TGTGCCAGTAGTGAGGGACACCCGGTTCGGGCGAACACCGGGGAGCTGTTTTTT. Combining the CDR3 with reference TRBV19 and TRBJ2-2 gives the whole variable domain DGGITQSPKYLFRKEGQNVTLSCEQNLNHDAMYWYRQDPGQGLRLIYYSQIVNDFQKGDIAEGYSVSREKKESFPLTVTSAQKNPTAFYLCASSEGHPVRANTGELFFGEGSRLTVL.

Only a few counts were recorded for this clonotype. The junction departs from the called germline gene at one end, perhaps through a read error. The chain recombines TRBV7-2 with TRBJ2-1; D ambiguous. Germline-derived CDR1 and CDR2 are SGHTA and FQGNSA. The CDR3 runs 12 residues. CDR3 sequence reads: CASSVAMGEQFF. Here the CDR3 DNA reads TGTGCCAGCAGCGTAGCAATGGGAGAGCAGTTCTTC.

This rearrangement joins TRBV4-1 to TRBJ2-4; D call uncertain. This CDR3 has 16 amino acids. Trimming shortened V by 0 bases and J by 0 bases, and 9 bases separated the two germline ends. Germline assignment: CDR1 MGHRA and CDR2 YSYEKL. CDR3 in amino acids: CASSQDRVVAKNIQYF. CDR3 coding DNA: TGCGCCAGCAGCCAAGATCGGGTCGTAGCCAAAAACATTCAGTACTTC.

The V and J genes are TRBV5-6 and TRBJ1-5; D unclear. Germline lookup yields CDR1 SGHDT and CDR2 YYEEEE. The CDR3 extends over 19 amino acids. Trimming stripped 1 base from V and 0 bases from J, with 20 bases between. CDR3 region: CASSLFFGSALDSNQPQHF. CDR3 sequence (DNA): TGTGCCAGCAGCTTGTTCTTCGGATCGGCCCTGGATAGCAATCAGCCCCAGCATTTT.

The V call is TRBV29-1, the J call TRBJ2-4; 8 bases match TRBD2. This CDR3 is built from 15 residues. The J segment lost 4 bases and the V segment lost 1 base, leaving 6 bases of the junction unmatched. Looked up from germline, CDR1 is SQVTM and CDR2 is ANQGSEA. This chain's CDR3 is CSVEGRSSGKNIQYF. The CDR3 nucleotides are TGCAGCGTTGAAGGGAGATCTAGCGGGAAAAACATTCAGTACTTC.

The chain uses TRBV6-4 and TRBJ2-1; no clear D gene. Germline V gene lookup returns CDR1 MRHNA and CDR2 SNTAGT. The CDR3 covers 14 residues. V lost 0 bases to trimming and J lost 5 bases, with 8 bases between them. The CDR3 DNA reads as TGTGCCAGCAGTGACTCGAATAGGGACAATGAGCAGTTCTTC. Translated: CASSDSNRDNEQFF.

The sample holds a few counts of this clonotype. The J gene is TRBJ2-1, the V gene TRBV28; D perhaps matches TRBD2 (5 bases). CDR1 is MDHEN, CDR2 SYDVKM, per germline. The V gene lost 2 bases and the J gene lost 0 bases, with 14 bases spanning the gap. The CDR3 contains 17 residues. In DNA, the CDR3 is TGTGCCAGCAGTTTAGGTGGAGGTTTTCTCTCCTACAATGAGCAGTTCTTC. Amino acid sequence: CASSLGGGFLSYNEQFF.

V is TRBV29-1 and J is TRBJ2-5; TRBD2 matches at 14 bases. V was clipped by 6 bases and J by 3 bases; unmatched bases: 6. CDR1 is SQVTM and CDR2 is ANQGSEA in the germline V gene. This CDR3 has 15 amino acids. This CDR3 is CSVDGTSGSEETQYF. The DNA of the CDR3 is TGCAGCGTAGACGGGACTAGCGGGAGTGAAGAGACCCAGTACTTC.

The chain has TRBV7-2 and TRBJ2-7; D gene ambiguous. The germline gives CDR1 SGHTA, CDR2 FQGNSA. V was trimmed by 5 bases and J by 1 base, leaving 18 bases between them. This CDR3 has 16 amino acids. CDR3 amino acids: CASSDGSPPGSYEQYF. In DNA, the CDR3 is TGTGCCAGCAGCGACGGATCCCCACCGGGTTCCTACGAGCAGTACTTC.

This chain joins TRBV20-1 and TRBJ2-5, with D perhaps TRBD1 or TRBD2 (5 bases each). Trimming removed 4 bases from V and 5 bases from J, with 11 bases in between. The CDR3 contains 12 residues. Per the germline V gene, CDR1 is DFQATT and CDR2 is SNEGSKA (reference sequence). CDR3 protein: CSAITGPETQYF. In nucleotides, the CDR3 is TGCAGTGCTATCACGGGGCCGGAGACCCAGTACTTC.

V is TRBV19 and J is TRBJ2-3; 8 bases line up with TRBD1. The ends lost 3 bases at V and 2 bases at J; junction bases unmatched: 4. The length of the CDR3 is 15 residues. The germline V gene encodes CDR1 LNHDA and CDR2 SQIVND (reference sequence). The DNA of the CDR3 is TGTGCCAGTAGTATGACAGGGGCGACCACAGATACGCAGTATTTT. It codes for CASSMTGATTDTQYF.

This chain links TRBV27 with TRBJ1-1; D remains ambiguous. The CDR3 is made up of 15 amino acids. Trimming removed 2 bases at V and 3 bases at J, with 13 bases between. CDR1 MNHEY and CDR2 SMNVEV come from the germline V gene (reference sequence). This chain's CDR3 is CASSLKWVTYTEAFF. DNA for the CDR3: TGTGCCAGCAGTTTAAAATGGGTCACGTACACTGAAGCTTTCTTT.

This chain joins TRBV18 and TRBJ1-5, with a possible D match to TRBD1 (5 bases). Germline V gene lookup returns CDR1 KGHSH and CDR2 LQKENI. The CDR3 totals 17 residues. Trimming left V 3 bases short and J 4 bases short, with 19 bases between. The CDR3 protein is CASSPPGGGSINQPQHF. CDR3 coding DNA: TGTGCCAGCTCACCCCCGGGGGGGGGAAGCATTAATCAGCCCCAGCATTTT.

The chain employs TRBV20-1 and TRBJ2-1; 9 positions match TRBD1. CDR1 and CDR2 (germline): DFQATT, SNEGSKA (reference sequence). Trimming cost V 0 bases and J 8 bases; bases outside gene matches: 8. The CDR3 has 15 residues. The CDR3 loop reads CSARDPGQGHHEQFF. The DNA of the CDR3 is TGCAGTGCTAGAGATCCGGGACAGGGCCACCATGAGCAGTTCTTC.

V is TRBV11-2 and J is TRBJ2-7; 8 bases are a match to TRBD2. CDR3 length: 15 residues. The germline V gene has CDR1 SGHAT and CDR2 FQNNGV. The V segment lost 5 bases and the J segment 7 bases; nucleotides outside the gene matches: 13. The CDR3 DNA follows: TGTGCCAGCAGCGAAAGCGGGAGCCAGCTAAGGGAGCAGTACTTC. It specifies CASSESGSQLREQYF.

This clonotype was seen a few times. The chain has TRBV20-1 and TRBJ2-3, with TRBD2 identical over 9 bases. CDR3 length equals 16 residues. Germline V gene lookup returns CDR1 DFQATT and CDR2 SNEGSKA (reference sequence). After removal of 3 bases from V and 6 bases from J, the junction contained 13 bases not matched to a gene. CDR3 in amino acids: CSASGLAGYPPDTQYF. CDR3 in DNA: TGCAGTGCTAGTGGGCTAGCGGGATACCCACCCGATACGCAGTATTTT.

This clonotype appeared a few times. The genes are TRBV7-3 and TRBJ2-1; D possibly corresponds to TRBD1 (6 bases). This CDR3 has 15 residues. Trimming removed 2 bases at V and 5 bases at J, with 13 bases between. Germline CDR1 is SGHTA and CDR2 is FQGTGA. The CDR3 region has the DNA TGTGCCAGCAGCTTATCGGACAGTAGGCACAATGAGCAGTTCTTC. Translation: CASSLSDSRHNEQFF.

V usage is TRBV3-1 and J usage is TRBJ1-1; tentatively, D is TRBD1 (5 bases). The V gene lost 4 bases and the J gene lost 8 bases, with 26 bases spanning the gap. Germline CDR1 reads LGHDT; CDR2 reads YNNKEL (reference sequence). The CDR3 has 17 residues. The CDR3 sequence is CASSLGTLGFPNSEAFF. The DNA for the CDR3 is TGTGCCAGCAGCCTCGGGACCTTGGGCTTCCCTAATTCCGAAGCTTTCTTT.

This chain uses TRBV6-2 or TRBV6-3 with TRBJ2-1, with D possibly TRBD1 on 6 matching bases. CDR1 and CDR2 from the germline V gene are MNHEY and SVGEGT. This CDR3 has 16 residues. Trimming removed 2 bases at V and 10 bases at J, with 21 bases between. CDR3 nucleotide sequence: TGTGCCAGCAGTTACAGGCTAGCAGACCAGAGGGGGGAGCAGTTCTTC. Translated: CASSYRLADQRGEQFF.

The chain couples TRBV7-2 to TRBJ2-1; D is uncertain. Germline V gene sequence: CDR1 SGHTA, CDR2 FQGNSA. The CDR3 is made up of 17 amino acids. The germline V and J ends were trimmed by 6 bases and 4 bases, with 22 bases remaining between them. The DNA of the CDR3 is TGTGCCAGCAGTTATGTGTTTACTCGATCCAGATACAATGAGCAGTTCTTC. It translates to CASSYVFTRSRYNEQFF.